Below, 26 T cell receptor beta chains from the same sample are listed, as sequenced in a study of T cells after yellow fever vaccination. TCRdb itself ran the 5' RACE reads through MiXCR, one entry per CDR3 protein. The data show 300,000 or so distinct CDR3 sequences, around 7% seen once. Material: PBMCs, obtained approximately 47 days after the first yellow fever vaccination. These receptors all stem from a man aged 18 to 30 who received the YFV17D yellow fever vaccine.

This clonotype turned up a few times. The CDR3 bases are TGCAGCGTTGAAGTGGTCGGACTAGCGGATTACAATGAGCAGTTCTTC. Protein sequence: CSVEVVGLADYNEQFF. This sequence joins TRBV29-1 and TRBJ2-1; 10 nucleotides match TRBD2. Per the germline V gene, CDR1 is SQVTM and CDR2 is ANQGSEA. J lost 4 bases, V lost 1 base, and 7 bases had no gene match. The CDR3 spans 16 residues.

This clonotype has just a few counts. V and J are TRBV6-2 or TRBV6-3 and TRBJ1-2, with a tentative D call TRBD1 (5 bases). V was trimmed by 7 bases and J by 8 bases, leaving 20 bases between them. Germline assignment: CDR1 MNHEY and CDR2 SVGEGT. The CDR3 is made up of 14 amino acids. The CDR3 bases are TGTGCCAGCACCCCTTCCCCGAGGGGCCCGGGCTACACCTTC. It yields the protein CASTPSPRGPGYTF.

The rearrangement joins TRBV5-5 to TRBJ2-1, with D perhaps matching TRBD1 (6 bases). V was trimmed by 1 base and J by 4 bases, leaving 9 bases between them. From germline, CDR1 is SGHKS and CDR2 YYEKEE (reference sequence). CDR3 size: 14 residues. This chain's CDR3 is CASSLLDRYNEQFF. In nucleotides, the CDR3 is TGTGCCAGCAGCTTGTTGGACAGATACAATGAGCAGTTCTTC.

The rearrangement links TRBV3-1 to TRBJ2-1; D is perhaps TRBD1 (5 bases). The CDR3 consists of 15 residues. V lost 4 bases and J lost 0, with 10 bases in between. Germline values: CDR1 LGHDT, CDR2 YNNKEL (reference sequence). CDR3 coding DNA: TGTGCCAGCAGCCGCCGTGACAGCTCCTACAATGAGCAGTTCTTC. This gives the protein CASSRRDSSYNEQFF.

The V call is TRBV18, the J call TRBJ2-7; 11 bases fit TRBD1. Germline V gene lookup returns CDR1 KGHSH and CDR2 LQKENI. The trim removed 3 bases at V and 10 bases at J, leaving 2 bases unmatched. This CDR3 spans 12 amino acids. The CDR3 DNA is TGTGCCAGCTCACCGGGACAGGGGGAACAGTACGTC. It yields the protein CASSPGQGEQYV.

Only one count was recorded for this clonotype. This chain connects TRBV6-2 or TRBV6-3 to TRBJ1-1; tentatively, D is TRBD1 (5 bases). This CDR3 has 12 amino acids. V was clipped by 11 bases and J by 4 bases, with 14 bases between them. CDR1 is MNHEY and CDR2 is SVGEGT in the germline V gene. The CDR3 nucleotides are TGTGCCTCGGGGCGCTGGGGCACTGAAGCTTTCTTT. Its translation is CASGRWGTEAFF.

The CDR3 DNA reads as TGTGCCATCAGTGGAGTGAGGAGACTAGCGGGGGCCGGGACCGGGGAGCTGTTTTTT. Its translation is CAISGVRRLAGAGTGELFF. The V call is TRBV10-3, the J call TRBJ2-2, with 12 nucleotides matching TRBD2. The J segment lost 5 bases and the V segment lost 4 bases, leaving 14 bases of the junction unmatched. The CDR3 spans 19 residues. CDR1 ENHRY and CDR2 SYGVKD come from the germline V gene.

There are many counts of this clonotype. The gene calls are TRBV24-1 and TRBJ2-2, with D perhaps TRBD1 (6 bases). The V end was cut by 4 bases, the J end by 0 bases, with 8 bases between. Germline assignment: CDR1 KGHDR and CDR2 SFDVKD. This CDR3 comprises 15 residues. The CDR3: CATSETGSNTGELFF. The CDR3 DNA reads TGTGCCACCAGTGAAACAGGGTCGAACACCGGGGAGCTGTTTTTT.

This clonotype was seen many times. The chain links TRBV5-1 to TRBJ2-7; D is unresolved. The length of the CDR3 is 15 residues. Deletions cut 0 bases from V and 2 bases from J, with 12 bases between. CDR1 is SGHRS, CDR2 YFSETQ, per germline. The CDR3 sequence: CASSLGRALTYEQYF. The CDR3 DNA reads TGCGCCAGCAGCTTGGGAAGGGCCCTAACCTACGAGCAGTACTTC.

This clonotype was seen many times. V and J are TRBV6-5 and TRBJ2-5, with D perhaps matching TRBD1 or TRBD2 (5 bases each). The V and J ends lost 5 bases and 5 bases respectively, with 12 bases between them. The CDR3 loop spans 13 amino acids. Germline V gene sequence: CDR1 MNHEY, CDR2 SVGAGI. The CDR3 is CASSPGPWETQYF. As DNA, the CDR3 is TGTGCCAGCAGTCCGGGACCCTGGGAGACCCAGTACTTC.

The chain has TRBV12-3 or TRBV12-4 and TRBJ2-7; 7 nucleotides line up with TRBD2. V shed 7 bases and J 2 bases; nucleotides not matched to a gene: 11. CDR3 length: 15 amino acids. CDR3 DNA: TGTGCCAGCACCATTCGGGGAGGGTGGGCCTACGAGCAGTACTTC. This codes for CASTIRGGWAYEQYF.

V and J are TRBV20-1 and TRBJ1-1; unclear D gene. Germline values: CDR1 DFQATT, CDR2 SNEGSKA (reference sequence). V lost 4 bases to trimming and J lost 1 base, with 22 bases between them. This CDR3 has 17 amino acids. CDR3: CSATSAFRSRANTEAFF. For the CDR3, the DNA is TGCAGTGCTACTTCAGCTTTCAGAAGTCGAGCGAACACTGAAGCTTTCTTT.

This clonotype appeared many times. The chain has TRBV5-1 and TRBJ1-2; no firm D call. The CDR3 totals 12 residues. The germline V gene has CDR1 SGHRS and CDR2 YFSETQ. Trimming cost V 2 bases and J 6 bases, with 8 bases left between them. CDR3 bases: TGCGCCAGCAGCTTACCCCTGGATGGCTACACCTTC. This encodes CASSLPLDGYTF.

This clonotype was observed a handful of times. The CDR3: CASSNRDTGATHEQYF. The CDR3 DNA is TGTGCCAGCAGTAACCGGGACACCGGCGCAACTCACGAGCAGTACTTC. This chain joins TRBV12-3 or TRBV12-4 and TRBJ2-7; tentatively, D is TRBD1 (6 bases). The CDR3 spans 16 residues. V dropped 5 bases and J dropped 5 bases, with 22 bases sitting between them.

The chain has TRBV4-3 and TRBJ2-3; TRBD2 matches at 8 bases. This CDR3 is built from 17 residues. Germline V CDR1 and CDR2: LGHNA, YSLEER. V was clipped by 0 bases and J by 5 bases; unmatched bases: 10. The CDR3 region is CASSQDFAGTSGDTQYF. The CDR3 DNA reads TGCGCCAGCAGCCAAGATTTTGCAGGGACTAGTGGAGATACGCAGTATTTT.

The chain carries TRBV12-3 or TRBV12-4 and TRBJ2-2; D unresolved. CDR3 length equals 13 residues. V lost 8 bases, J lost 1 base, and 8 bases lay in between. The CDR3 nucleotides are TGTGCCAGCTTCCAGGAGAACACCGGGGAGCTGTTTTTT. Translation gives CASFQENTGELFF.

As regards this clonotype: The junction shows a germline mismatch at one end, possibly a read error. V is TRBV20-1 and J is TRBJ2-3; 9 positions match TRBD2. The CDR3 is 15 residues long. Germline CDR1 and CDR2: DFQATT and SNEGSKA (reference sequence). The CDR3 spells CCAPRPAGGGDTQYF. In DNA form, the CDR3 reads TGCTGTGCTCCGCGCCCAGCGGGGGGTGGAGATACGCAGTATTTT.

The V and J genes are TRBV21-1 and TRBJ2-6; the D call of TRBD1 is as the table states it, not checked on the DNA. TRBV21-1 is tagged as a pseudogene. The CDR3 is 19 amino acids. The CDR3 coding sequence is TGTGCCAGCAGCAAAGGACCGGGACACCTGTTCTCTGGGGCCAACGTCCTGACTTTC. It is translated as CASSKGPGHLFSGANVLTF.

V and J are TRBV4-2 and TRBJ2-1; TRBD2 matches at 8 bases. J was trimmed by 8 bases and V by 0 bases; bases with no gene match: 6. The CDR3 has 15 amino acids. From germline, CDR1 is LGHNA and CDR2 YNFKEQ. CDR3 residues: CASSQERGGRDEQFF. The CDR3, as DNA: TGTGCCAGCAGCCAAGAACGGGGGGGCCGGGATGAGCAGTTCTTC.

The chain carries TRBV14 and TRBJ2-7, with TRBD1 identical over 8 bases. V dropped 1 base and J dropped 6; count of bases not matched to a gene: 5. CDR1 and CDR2 (germline): SGHDN, FVKESK. This CDR3 comprises 14 residues. CDR3 residues: CASSQGDRRSEQYV. In nucleotides, the CDR3 is TGTGCCAGCAGCCAAGGGGACAGGCGGTCCGAGCAGTACGTC.

The chain is built from TRBV27 and TRBJ1-2, with a tentative D call TRBD1 (5 bases). This CDR3 contains 15 residues. V shed 2 bases and J shed 4 bases, with 14 bases lying between them. Germline lookup yields CDR1 MNHEY and CDR2 SMNVEV (reference sequence). CDR3 loop: CASSLGAQGSYGYTF. The CDR3, as DNA: TGTGCCAGCAGTTTAGGGGCGCAGGGCAGCTATGGCTACACCTTC.

A remark on this clonotype: A read error is possible here, since a much larger clone lies one base away. The rearrangement links TRBV6-1 to TRBJ2-2, with D possibly being TRBD1 (6 bases). Germline assignment: CDR1 MNHNS and CDR2 SASEGT. This CDR3 has 12 residues. CDR3 protein: CASSTSAGELCF. For the CDR3, the DNA is TGTGCCAGCAGTACCAGTGCAGGGGAGCTGTGTTTT.

V usage is TRBV2 and J usage is TRBJ1-6; 8 bases match TRBD1. The junction had 6 bases not matched to a gene; V was cut back by 6 bases and J by 8 bases. Germline V gene sequence: CDR1 SNHLY, CDR2 FYNNEI. The CDR3 has 14 residues. The CDR3, as DNA: TGTGCCAGCAGCGACCCGACAGGGGATTCACCCCTCCACTTT. Translating gives CASSDPTGDSPLHF.

The chain uses TRBV19 and TRBJ1-2; tentative D call: TRBD1 (6 bases). This CDR3 contains 13 residues. Germline V gene lookup returns CDR1 LNHDA and CDR2 SQIVND (reference sequence). V was clipped by 5 bases and J by 8 bases, with 15 bases between them. For the CDR3, the DNA is TGTGCCAGTAGTTCACAGGGAAGTCGCGGCTACACCTTC. Translating it yields CASSSQGSRGYTF.

This clonotype occurred a few times. The rearrangement links TRBV20-1 to TRBJ1-5; D may be TRBD1 (5 bases). This CDR3 has 12 residues. The germline CDR1 and CDR2 sequences are DFQATT and SNEGSKA (reference sequence). Deletions cut 3 bases from V and 7 bases from J, with 10 bases between. CDR3 sequence reads: CSARPGGQPQHF. The CDR3 nucleotides read TGCAGTGCTAGGCCCGGGGGACAGCCCCAGCATTTT.

The gene calls are TRBV15 and TRBJ1-1; D not certain. The V gene lost 1 base and the J gene lost 7 bases, with 10 bases spanning the gap. The CDR3 covers 13 residues. CDR1 LNHNV and CDR2 YYDKDF come from the germline V gene (reference sequence). The CDR3 region is CATSRVGKDEAFF. The CDR3 DNA is TGTGCCACCAGCAGAGTTGGTAAGGATGAAGCTTTCTTT.